The 9 T cell receptor beta chains listed next were all sequenced from one sample in a study of T cell changes during pregnancy in multiple sclerosis. The assay was immunoSEQ multiplex PCR, and TCRdb's table has in-frame clones only and misses some. The sample yields around 69,000 clones, approximately 91% seen once. The specimen comprised peripheral blood, sampled in the third trimester of pregnancy. The receptors were sampled from a female donor with multiple sclerosis, enrolled in a pregnancy study.

J is TRBJ1-2 and V is TRBV18; 8 nucleotides agree with TRBD1. J lost 8 bases, V lost 5 bases, and 7 bases had no gene match. The germline V gene encodes CDR1 KGHSH and CDR2 LQKENI. This CDR3 is 13 amino acids long. CDR3 sequence: CASSSSGGGGYTF. Here the CDR3 DNA reads TGTGCCAGCTCAAGTTCAGGGGGCGGCGGCTACACCTTC.

This clone appeared once. The rearrangement links TRBV15 to TRBJ1-5; possible D gene TRBD1, 6 bases. CDR1 is LNHNV and CDR2 is YYDKDF in the germline V gene (reference sequence). The ends were cut back, 8 bases at V and 2 bases at J, with 13 bases in the middle. The CDR3 extends over 14 amino acids. CDR3 nucleotides: TGTGCCACCCGAGACAGGATGGGCAATCAGCCCCAGCATTTT. Its translation: CATRDRMGNQPQHF.

The J gene is TRBJ1-2, the V gene TRBV19; 10 positions match TRBD1. Germline CDR1 is LNHDA and CDR2 is SQIVND (reference sequence). The CDR3 runs 14 residues. V was pared by 6 bases and J by 0 bases, with 1 base of the junction left unmatched. For the CDR3, the DNA is TGTGCCAGTAGCGACAGGGGGCCTAACTATGGCTACACCTTC. This encodes CASSDRGPNYGYTF.

The CDR3 sequence is CASGFRRGYGYGYTF. The CDR3 DNA reads as TGTGCTAGTGGTTTTAGAAGGGGATATGGCTATGGCTACACCTTC. The chain uses TRBV12-5 and TRBJ1-2, with D possibly TRBD1 on 5 matching bases. The CDR3 spans 15 residues. V was shortened by 3 bases and J by 4 bases, with 15 bases between the two germline ends. Germline assignment: CDR1 LGHNT and CDR2 FRNRAP. Together with reference TRBV12-5 and TRBJ1-2, the CDR3 gives the full variable domain: DARVTQTPRHKVTEMGQEVTMRCQPILGHNTVFWYRQTMMQGLELLAYFRNRAPLDDSGMPKDRFSAEMPDATLATLKIQPSEPRDSAVYFCASGFRRGYGYGYTFGSGTRLTVV.

This rearrangement joins TRBV5-1 to TRBJ2-7; D perhaps matches TRBD1 (7 bases). This CDR3 comprises 15 residues. Germline V lookup: CDR1 SGHRS, CDR2 YFSETQ. V gave up 4 bases and J gave up 5 bases, with 19 bases separating them. In DNA form, the CDR3 reads TGCGCCAGCAGCCCGGGGGTAGGGGGCTGGGACGAGCAGTACTTC. This codes for CASSPGVGGWDEQYF.

V usage is TRBV19 and J usage is TRBJ1-2; perhaps TRBD1 as D (5 bases). The length of the CDR3 is 13 residues. The V gene's germline CDR1 is LNHDA and CDR2 SQIVND (reference sequence). The V end was cut by 0 bases, the J end by 4 bases, with 6 bases between. CDR3 sequence (DNA): TGTGCCAGTAGTATAGAAAGGGGCTATGGCTACACCTTC. Residues: CASSIERGYGYTF.

The V and J genes are TRBV19 and TRBJ2-7; TRBD1 matches 8 bases. CDR1 LNHDA and CDR2 SQIVND come from the germline V gene (reference sequence). The CDR3 spans 18 residues. With V trimmed by 5 bases and J by 6 bases, 21 bases remained unmatched. The CDR3 nucleotides read TGTGCCAGTAGTCGAAGTGGGGCAGGGGGCGCACTGGGGTTCGAGCAGTACTTC. Translating it yields CASSRSGAGGALGFEQYF.

This rearrangement joins TRBV9 to TRBJ2-3; tentative D call: TRBD2 (5 bases). The length of the CDR3 is 13 residues. The germline V and J ends were trimmed by 0 bases and 6 bases, with 8 bases remaining between them. The germline V gene encodes CDR1 SGDLS and CDR2 YYNGEE. This CDR3 reads CASSVGGEDTQYF. The CDR3 bases are TGTGCCAGCAGCGTAGGGGGAGAGGATACGCAGTATTTT.

The chain recombines TRBV2 with TRBJ1-5; D gene ambiguous. With 6 bases removed from V and 2 bases from J, the gap between germline ends came to 8 bases. The CDR3 extends over 13 amino acids. Germline lookup yields CDR1 SNHLY and CDR2 FYNNEI. The CDR3 sequence: CASSDYRNQPQHF. DNA of the CDR3: TGTGCCAGCAGCGACTACCGCAATCAGCCCCAGCATTTT.